A selection of T cell receptor beta chains follows, all from one sample in a study of naive and memory T cell subsets. TCRdb reprocessed the UMI-ligation and nested PCR reads via MiXCR and lists one record per CDR3 protein. Of about 150,000 distinct CDR3 sequences listed, 22% are singletons. What was sequenced was naive CD4+ T cells from blood. These receptors were obtained from a human donor in good health. Both conserved end residues are part of each CDR3. Each record gives: J gene, V gene, D gene, clone size, CDR3 DNA, CDR3 protein. A D gene is named only where the DNA matches it firmly. Expanded clones get a size class; other rows say once, few or many, or leave the size out.

>TRBJ2-4|TRBV19|TRBD2|few
TGTGCCAGTAGTATGACTAGCACCCAATTCGTCAAAAACATTCAGTACTTC
CASSMTSTQFVKNIQYF
>TRBJ1-5|TRBV24-1|-|-
TGTGCCACCAGTGACCGTCTAGGGCAGCCCCAGCATTTT
CATSDRLGQPQHF
>TRBJ2-7|TRBV7-9|TRBD2|-
TGTGCCAGCAGCCGACCCGGGGGGGGCGAGCAGTACTTC
CASSRPGGGEQYF
>TRBJ2-7|TRBV20-1|-|many
TGCAGTGCTAGAGTAGGTGGTGGCCCGACCAGCGAGCAGTACTTC
CSARVGGGPTSEQYF
>TRBJ1-2|TRBV10-3|TRBD1|few
TGTGCCATGAAGCAGGGGGCGGACTATGGCTACACCTTC
CAMKQGADYGYTF
>TRBJ2-7|TRBV6-6|TRBD2|few
TGTGCCAGCACCCATAGACGGGGGGCCTACGAGCAGTACTTC
CASTHRRGAYEQYF
>TRBJ2-2|TRBV20-1|TRBD2|few
TGCAGTGCTGGACTTGACCTTAGCGGGAGATACACCGGGGAGCTGTTTTTT
CSAGLDLSGRYTGELFF
>TRBJ1-1|TRBV7-2|-|many
TGTGCCAGCAGCTTAGGACGGAGGAACTTGAACACTGAAGCTTTCTTT
CASSLGRRNLNTEAFF
>TRBJ2-1|TRBV28|-|-
TGTGCCAGCAGTCCCCAGTCCCGGATGGAGCAGTTCTTC
CASSPQSRMEQFF
>TRBJ2-1|TRBV12-3/TRBV12-4|-|-
TGTGCCAGCAGTTACCGGGACTTAGCCTACAATGAGCAGTTCTTC
CASSYRDLAYNEQFF
>TRBJ2-1|TRBV3-1|TRBD2|few
TGTGCCAGCAGCCGTGTTAGCGGGAGATCCTACAATGAGCAGTTCTTC
CASSRVSGRSYNEQFF
>TRBJ2-1|TRBV20-1|-|few
TGCAGTGCTATTGGGTCCGCGTGGGGGAATGAGCAGTTCTTC
CSAIGSAWGNEQFF
>TRBJ2-1|TRBV7-3|TRBD2|-
TGTGCCAGCAGCGCAACACTAGCGGGAGCGAACAATGAGCAGTTCTTC
CASSATLAGANNEQFF
>TRBJ1-1|TRBV5-1|-|few
TGCGCCAGCAGCCCTGACTACTCTGGGGACACTGAAGCTTTCTTT
CASSPDYSGDTEAFF
>TRBJ1-3|TRBV30|-|many
TGTGCCTGGAGTGTATCTAGATCTGGAAACACCATATATTTT
CAWSVSRSGNTIYF
>TRBJ2-7|TRBV28|TRBD2|few
TGTGCCAGCAGTTTTGGCGGGAGTTCTTACGAGCAGTACTTC
CASSFGGSSYEQYF
>TRBJ1-1|TRBV12-3/TRBV12-4|TRBD1|few
TGTGCCAGCAGTCCGAAAACAGGGGCGAACACTGAAGCTTTCTTT
CASSPKTGANTEAFF
>TRBJ1-2|TRBV27|TRBD1|-
TGTGCCAGCCATGACAGGGATTATGGCTACACCTTC
CASHDRDYGYTF
>TRBJ2-7|TRBV7-9|TRBD1|-
TGTGCCAGCAGTATCCACGACTGGGGACAGCCCTACGAGCAGTACTTC
CASSIHDWGQPYEQYF